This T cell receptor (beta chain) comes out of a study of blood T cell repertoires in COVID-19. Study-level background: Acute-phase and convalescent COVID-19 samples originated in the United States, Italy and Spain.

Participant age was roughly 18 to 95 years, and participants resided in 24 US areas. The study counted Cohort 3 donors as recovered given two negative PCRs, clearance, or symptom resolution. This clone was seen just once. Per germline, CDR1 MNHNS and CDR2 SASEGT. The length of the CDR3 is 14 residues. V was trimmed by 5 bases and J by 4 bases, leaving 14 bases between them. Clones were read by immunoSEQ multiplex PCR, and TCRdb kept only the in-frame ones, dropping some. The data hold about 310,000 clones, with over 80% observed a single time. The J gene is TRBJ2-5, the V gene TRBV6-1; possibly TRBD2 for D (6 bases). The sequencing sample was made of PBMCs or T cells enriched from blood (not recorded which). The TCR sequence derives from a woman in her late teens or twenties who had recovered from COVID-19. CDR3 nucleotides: TGTGCCAGCAGTCCGGGACTTGGGACAGAGACCCAGTACTTC. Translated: CASSPGLGTETQYF.